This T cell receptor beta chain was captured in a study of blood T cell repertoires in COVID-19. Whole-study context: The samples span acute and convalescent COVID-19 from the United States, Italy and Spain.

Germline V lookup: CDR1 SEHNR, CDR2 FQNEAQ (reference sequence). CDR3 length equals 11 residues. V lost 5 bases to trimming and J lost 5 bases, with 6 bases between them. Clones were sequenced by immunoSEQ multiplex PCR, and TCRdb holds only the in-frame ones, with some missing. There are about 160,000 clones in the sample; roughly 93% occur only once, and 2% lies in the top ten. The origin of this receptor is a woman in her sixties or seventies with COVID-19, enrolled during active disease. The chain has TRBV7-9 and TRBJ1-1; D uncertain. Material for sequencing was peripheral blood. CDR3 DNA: TGTGCCAGCAGCGGTGAGACTGAAGCTTTCTTT. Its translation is CASSGETEAFF.